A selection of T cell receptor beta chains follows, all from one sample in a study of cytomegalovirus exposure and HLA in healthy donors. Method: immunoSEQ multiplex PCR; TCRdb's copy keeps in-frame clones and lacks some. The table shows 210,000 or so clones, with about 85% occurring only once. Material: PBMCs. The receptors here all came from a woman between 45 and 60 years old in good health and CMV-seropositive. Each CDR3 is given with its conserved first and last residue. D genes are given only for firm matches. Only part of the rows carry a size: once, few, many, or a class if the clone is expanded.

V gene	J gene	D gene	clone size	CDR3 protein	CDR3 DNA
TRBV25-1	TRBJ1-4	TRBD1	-	CASRSQGANEKLFF	TGTGCCAGCAGATCACAGGGGGCAAATGAAAAACTGTTTTTT
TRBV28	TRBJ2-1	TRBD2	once	CASSTRLAGERDEQFF	TGTGCCAGCAGTACCCGTCTAGCGGGGGAAAGGGATGAGCAGTTCTTC
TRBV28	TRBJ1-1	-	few	CASSFAGASDTEAFF	TGTGCCAGCAGTTTTGCAGGGGCCTCAGACACTGAAGCTTTCTTT
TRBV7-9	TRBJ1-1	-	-	CASSFDGSMNTEAFF	TGTGCCAGCAGCTTCGATGGTAGCATGAACACTGAAGCTTTCTTT
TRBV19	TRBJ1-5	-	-	CASSIGLGGFGGSSRSASNQPQHF	TGTGCCAGTAGTATAGGCCTGGGGGGATTTGGGGGGAGCTCACGATCCGCCAGCAATCAGCCCCAGCATTTT
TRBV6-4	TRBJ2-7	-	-	CASSDSSLHEQYF	TGTGCCAGCAGTGACTCGAGCCTCCACGAGCAGTACTTC
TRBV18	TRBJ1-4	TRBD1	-	CASSPGQEEKLFF	TGTGCCAGCTCACCCGGACAGGAGGAAAAACTGTTTTTT
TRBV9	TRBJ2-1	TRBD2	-	CASSVVPSGYNEQFF	TGTGCCAGCAGCGTAGTACCTAGCGGATACAATGAGCAGTTCTTC
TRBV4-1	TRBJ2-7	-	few	CASSQVFGGQLSYEQYF	TGCGCCAGCAGCCAAGTATTTGGTGGGCAGCTTTCCTACGAGCAGTACTTC
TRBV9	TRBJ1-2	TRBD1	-	CASSVGPRGDRAYGYTF	TGTGCCAGCAGCGTAGGACCCAGGGGGGACAGGGCGTATGGCTACACCTTC